This T cell receptor (beta chain) was profiled in a study of T-cell reconstitution after alpha-beta-depleted transplantation in children. For TCRbeta, the library was prepared with unique molecular identifiers. Each CDR3 protein gets one entry after TCRdb re-called the PCR reads with MiXCR. The data hold hundreds of thousands of distinct CDR3 sequences, with about 24% observed a single time. Study-level findings and limits: Surviving recipient T cells and thymic progenitors underlay high day-60 TCRbeta diversity in some patients.

The CDR3 spans 17 residues. Germline loops: CDR1 LGHDT, CDR2 YNNKEL (reference sequence). Trimming removed 0 bases from V and 7 bases from J; junction bases left unmatched: 8. In regard to this clonotype: Its antigen is undetermined.

V and J are TRBV3-1 and TRBJ2-1; 11 nucleotides match TRBD2. The sequences come from PBMCs, mostly from graft donor cells, collected 360 days after TCRalphabeta/CD19-depleted stem cell transplant. The sequence derives from a female patient aged 2 to 10 who had a stem cell transplant for congenital amegakaryocytic thrombocytopenia, so the T cells may come from the graft donor. The CDR3 bases are TGTGCCAGCAGCCAAGACCCCGCTAGCGGGGGGAGGAATGAGCAGTTCTTC. Residues: CASSQDPASGGRNEQFF.